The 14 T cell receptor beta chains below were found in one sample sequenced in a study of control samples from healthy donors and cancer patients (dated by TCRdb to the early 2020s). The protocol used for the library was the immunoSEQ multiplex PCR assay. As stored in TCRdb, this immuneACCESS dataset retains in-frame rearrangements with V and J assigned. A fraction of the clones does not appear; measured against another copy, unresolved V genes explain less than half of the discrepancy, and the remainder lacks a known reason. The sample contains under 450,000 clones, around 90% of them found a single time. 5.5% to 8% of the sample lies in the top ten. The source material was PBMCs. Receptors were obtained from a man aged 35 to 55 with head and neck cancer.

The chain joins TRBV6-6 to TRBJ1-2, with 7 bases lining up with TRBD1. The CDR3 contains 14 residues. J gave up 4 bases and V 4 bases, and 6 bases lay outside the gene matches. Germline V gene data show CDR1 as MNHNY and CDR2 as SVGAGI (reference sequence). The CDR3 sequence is CASSFETGAYGYTF. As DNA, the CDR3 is TGTGCCAGCAGTTTCGAAACAGGGGCCTATGGCTACACCTTC.

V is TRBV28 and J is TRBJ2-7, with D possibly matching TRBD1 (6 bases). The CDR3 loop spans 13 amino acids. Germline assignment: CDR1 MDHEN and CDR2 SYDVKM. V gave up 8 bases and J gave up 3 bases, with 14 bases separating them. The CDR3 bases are TGTGCCAGCTTCGGACAGAAGCTCTACGAGCAGTACTTC. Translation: CASFGQKLYEQYF. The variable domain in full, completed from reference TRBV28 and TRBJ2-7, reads DVKVTQSSRYLVKRTGEKVFLECVQDMDHENMFWYRQDPGLGLRLIYFSYDVKMKEKGDIPEGYSVSREKKERFSLILESASTNQTSMYLCASFGQKLYEQYFGPGTRLTVT.

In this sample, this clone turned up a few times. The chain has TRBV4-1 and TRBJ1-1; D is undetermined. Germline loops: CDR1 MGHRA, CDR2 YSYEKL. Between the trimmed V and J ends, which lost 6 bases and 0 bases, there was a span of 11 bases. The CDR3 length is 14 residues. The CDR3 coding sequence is TGCGCCAGCAGTTATGGACCGTTGAACACTGAAGCTTTCTTT. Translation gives CASSYGPLNTEAFF.

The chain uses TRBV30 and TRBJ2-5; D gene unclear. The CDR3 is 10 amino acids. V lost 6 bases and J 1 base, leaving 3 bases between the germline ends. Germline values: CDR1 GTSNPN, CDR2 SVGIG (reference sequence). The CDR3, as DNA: TGTGCCTGTACCCAAGAGACCCAGTACTTC. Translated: CACTQETQYF.

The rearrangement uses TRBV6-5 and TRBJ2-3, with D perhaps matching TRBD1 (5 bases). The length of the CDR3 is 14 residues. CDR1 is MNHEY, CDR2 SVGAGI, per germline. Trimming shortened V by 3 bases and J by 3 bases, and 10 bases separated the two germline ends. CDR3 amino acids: CASSYGARTDTQYF. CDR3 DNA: TGTGCCAGCAGTTATGGGGCTCGGACAGATACGCAGTATTTT.

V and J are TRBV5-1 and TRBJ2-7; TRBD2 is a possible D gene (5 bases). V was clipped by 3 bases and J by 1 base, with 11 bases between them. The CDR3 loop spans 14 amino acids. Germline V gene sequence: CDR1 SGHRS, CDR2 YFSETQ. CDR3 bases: TGCGCCAGCAGCTCCGGACTTACATCCTACGAGCAGTACTTC. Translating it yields CASSSGLTSYEQYF.

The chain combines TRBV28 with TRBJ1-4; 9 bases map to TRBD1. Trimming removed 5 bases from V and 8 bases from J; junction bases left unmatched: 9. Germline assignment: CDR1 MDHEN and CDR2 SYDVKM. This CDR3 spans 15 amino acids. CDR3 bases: TGTGCCAGCAGTCCCGGGACAGGGATTGGGGAAAAACTGTTTTTT. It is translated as CASSPGTGIGEKLFF.

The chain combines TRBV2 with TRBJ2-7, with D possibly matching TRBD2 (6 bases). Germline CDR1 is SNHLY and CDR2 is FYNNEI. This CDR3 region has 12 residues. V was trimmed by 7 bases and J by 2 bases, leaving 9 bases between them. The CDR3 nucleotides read TGTGCCAGCACCAGCGGGCCCTACGAGCAGTACTTC. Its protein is CASTSGPYEQYF. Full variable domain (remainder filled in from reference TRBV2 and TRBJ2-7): EPEVTQTPSHQVTQMGQEVILRCVPISNHLYFYWYRQILGQKVEFLVSFYNNEISEKSEIFDDQFSVERPDGSNFTLKIRSTKLEDSAMYFCASTSGPYEQYFGPGTRLTVT.

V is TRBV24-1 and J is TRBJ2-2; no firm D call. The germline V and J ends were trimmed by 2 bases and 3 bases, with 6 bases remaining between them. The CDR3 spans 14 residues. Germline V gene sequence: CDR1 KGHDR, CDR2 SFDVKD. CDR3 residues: CATSDSPDTGELFF. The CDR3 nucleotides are TGTGCCACCAGTGATTCCCCTGACACCGGGGAGCTGTTTTTT.

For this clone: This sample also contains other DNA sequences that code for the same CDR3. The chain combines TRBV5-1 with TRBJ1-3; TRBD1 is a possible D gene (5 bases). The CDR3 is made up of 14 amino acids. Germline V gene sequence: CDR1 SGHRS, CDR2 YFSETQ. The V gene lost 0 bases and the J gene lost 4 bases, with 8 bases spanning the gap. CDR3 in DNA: TGCGCCAGCAGCTTGGGACAGACGGGAAACACCATATATTTT. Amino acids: CASSLGQTGNTIYF.

Written as DNA, the CDR3 is TGTGCCAGCAGAGTCACAGATACGCAGTATTTT. Its protein is CASRVTDTQYF. V and J are TRBV28 and TRBJ2-3; D not certain. The CDR3 has 11 residues. Germline-derived CDR1 and CDR2 are MDHEN and SYDVKM. V was shortened by 6 bases and J by 2 bases, with 3 bases between the two germline ends.

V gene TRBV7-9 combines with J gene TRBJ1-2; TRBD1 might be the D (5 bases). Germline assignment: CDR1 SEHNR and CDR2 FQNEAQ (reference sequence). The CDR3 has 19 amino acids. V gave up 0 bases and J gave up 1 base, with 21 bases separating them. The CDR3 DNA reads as TGTGCCAGCAGCTTAGCGTCGGGTGGAGGAGGGGCCCATAACTATGGCTACACCTTC. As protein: CASSLASGGGGAHNYGYTF.

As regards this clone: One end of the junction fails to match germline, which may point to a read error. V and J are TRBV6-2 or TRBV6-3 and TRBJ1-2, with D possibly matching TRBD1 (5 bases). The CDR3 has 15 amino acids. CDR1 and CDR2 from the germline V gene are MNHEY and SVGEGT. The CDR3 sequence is CASTYRDGRNYGYTF. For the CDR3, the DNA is TGTGCCAGCACTTACCGGGACGGACGGAACTATGGCTACACCTTC.

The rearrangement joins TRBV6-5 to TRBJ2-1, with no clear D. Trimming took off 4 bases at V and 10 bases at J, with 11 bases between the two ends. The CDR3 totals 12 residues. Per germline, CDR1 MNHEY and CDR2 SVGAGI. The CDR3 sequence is CASSSHGREQFF. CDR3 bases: TGTGCCAGCAGTTCCCACGGACGGGAGCAGTTCTTC.